Below, one TCR beta chain is given with its context. The data are from a study of blood T cell repertoires in COVID-19. On the study more broadly: From the United States, Italy and Spain came samples of acute and convalescent COVID-19. Sample material is recorded as cDNA or gDNA derived from T cells, B-cell-depleted T cells, or PBMCs.

Original processing notes: Reference gene primer amplification in the assay estimated nucleated cell counts. The data were produced by immunoSEQ multiplex PCR, yet TCRdb's version contains in-frame clones alone and is incomplete. Clonal size and the V and J genes are those of that table, whereas D and trimming came from the DNA. The sample records some 100,000 clones, roughly 90% being singletons. This CDR3 has 15 residues. V shed 3 bases and J 7 bases; nucleotides not matched to a gene: 8. Germline lookup yields CDR1 SGDLS and CDR2 YYNGEE. Sequenced material: peripheral blood. The sequence derives from a man aged 55 to 70 with acute or convalescent COVID-19. The chain carries TRBV9 and TRBJ2-2; 8 bases fit TRBD2. The CDR3 loop is CASSGPSGSVGELFF. CDR3 sequence (DNA): TGTGCCAGCAGCGGCCCTAGCGGGTCTGTCGGGGAGCTGTTTTTT.